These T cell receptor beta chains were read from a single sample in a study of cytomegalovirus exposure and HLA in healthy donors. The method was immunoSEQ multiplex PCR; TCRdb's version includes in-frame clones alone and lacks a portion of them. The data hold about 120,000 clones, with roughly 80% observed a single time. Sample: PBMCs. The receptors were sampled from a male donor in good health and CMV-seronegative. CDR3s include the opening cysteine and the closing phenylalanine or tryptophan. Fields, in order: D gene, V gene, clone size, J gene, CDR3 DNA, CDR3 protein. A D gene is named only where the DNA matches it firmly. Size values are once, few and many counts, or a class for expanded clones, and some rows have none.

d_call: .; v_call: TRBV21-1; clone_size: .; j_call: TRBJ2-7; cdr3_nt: TGTGCCAGCAGTAACCACGGGACTAGCGACTACGAGCAGTACTTC; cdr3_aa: CASSNHGTSDYEQYF
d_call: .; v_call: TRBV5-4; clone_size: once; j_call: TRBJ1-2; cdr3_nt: TGTGCCAGCAGCTTGGAGCGGAACTATGGCTACACCTTC; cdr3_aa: CASSLERNYGYTF
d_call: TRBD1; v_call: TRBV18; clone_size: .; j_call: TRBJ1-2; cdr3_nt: TGTGCCAGCTCACCTATTAGCCCGGGACAGGGAAATACCGTATCTGGCTACACCTTC; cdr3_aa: CASSPISPGQGNTVSGYTF
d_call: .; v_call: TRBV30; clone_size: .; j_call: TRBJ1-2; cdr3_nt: TGTGCCTGGAGTGTAACGGGGGACTATGGCTACACCTTC; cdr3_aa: CAWSVTGDYGYTF
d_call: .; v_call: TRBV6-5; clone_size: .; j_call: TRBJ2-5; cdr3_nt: TGTGCCAGCAACCAGGGGGAGACCCAGTACTTC; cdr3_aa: CASNQGETQYF
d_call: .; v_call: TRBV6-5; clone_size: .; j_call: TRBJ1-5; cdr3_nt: TGTGCCAGCAGTTATTGGGGCGCTAACAATCAGCCCCAGCATTTT; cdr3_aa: CASSYWGANNQPQHF
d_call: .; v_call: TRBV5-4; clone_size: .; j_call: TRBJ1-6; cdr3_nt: TGTGCCAGCAGCTTTGGGGGGTCCTATAATTCACCCCTCCACTTT; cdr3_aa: CASSFGGSYNSPLHF
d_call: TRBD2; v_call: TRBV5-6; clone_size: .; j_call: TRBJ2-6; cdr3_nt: TGTGCCAGCAGCCTTAGCGGGAGGGCTGGGGCCAACGTCCTGACTTTC; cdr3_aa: CASSLSGRAGANVLTF
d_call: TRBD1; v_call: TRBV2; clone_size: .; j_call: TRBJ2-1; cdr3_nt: TGTGCCAGCAGGGGACAGGGGGTCGATGAGCAGTTCTTC; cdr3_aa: CASRGQGVDEQFF
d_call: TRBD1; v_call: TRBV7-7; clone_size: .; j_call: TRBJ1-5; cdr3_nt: TGTGCTAGCAGCCCCTATTTCAACCGGGACAGGGAATGGCGTTGCAATCAGCCCCAGCATTTT; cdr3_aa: CASSPYFNRDREWRCNQPQHF
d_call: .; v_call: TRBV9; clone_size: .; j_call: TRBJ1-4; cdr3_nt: TGTGCCAGCAGCGTAGAGGCGGGGGAAAAACTGTTTTTT; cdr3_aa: CASSVEAGEKLFF
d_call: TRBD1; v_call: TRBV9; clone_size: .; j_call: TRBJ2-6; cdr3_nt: TGTGCCAGCACCAGGACAGGGTCTGGGGCCAACGTCCTGACTTTC; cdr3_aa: CASTRTGSGANVLTF
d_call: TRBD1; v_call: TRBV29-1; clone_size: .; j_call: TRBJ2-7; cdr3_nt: TGCAGCGTTCCGGGACAGGGGGCTGAGGAGCAGTACTTC; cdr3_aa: CSVPGQGAEEQYF
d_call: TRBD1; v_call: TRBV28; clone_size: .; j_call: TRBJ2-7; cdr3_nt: TGTGCCAGCAGTTTCCCCGGACAGGGGGCGGACGAGCAGTACTTC; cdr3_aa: CASSFPGQGADEQYF
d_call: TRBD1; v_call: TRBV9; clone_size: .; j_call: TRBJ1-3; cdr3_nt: TGTGCCAGCAGCGTAGGGCGAGGGGACAGCCCTGGAAACACCATATATTTT; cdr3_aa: CASSVGRGDSPGNTIYF
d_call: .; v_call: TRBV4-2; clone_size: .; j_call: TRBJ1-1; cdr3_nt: TGTGCCAGCAGCCAAGACCCGGTGAACACTGAAGCTTTCTTT; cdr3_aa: CASSQDPVNTEAFF
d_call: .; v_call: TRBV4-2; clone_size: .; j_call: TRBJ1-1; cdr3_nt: TGTGCCAGCAGCCAACCAGGGCCAGGAAAGAACACTGAAGCTTTCTTT; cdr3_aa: CASSQPGPGKNTEAFF
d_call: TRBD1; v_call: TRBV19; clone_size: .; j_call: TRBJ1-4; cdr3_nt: TGTGCCAGTAGTCCGCCGGGACAGGGGGGCAGAAAACTGTTTTTT; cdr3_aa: CASSPPGQGGRKLFF
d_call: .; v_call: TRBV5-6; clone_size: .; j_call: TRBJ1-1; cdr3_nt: TGTGCCAGCAGCTTGCGACAGGCCCGAGGGGAAGCTTTCTTT; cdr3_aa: CASSLRQARGEAFF
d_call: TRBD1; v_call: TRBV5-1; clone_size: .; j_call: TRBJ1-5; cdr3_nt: TGCGCCAGCAGCAAGTTGACAGGGGCCTTGGAGCAGCCCCAGCATTTT; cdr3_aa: CASSKLTGALEQPQHF
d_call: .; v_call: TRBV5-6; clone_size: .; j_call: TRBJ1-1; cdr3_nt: TGTGCCAGCAGCCCCTCCATAGCCTATACTGAAGCTTTCTTT; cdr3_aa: CASSPSIAYTEAFF
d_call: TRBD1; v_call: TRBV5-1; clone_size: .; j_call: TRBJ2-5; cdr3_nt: TGCGCCAGCAGCTTTGGGCGTACAGGGGTCGAGACCCAGTACTTC; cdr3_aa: CASSFGRTGVETQYF